The 6 T cell receptor beta chains below were found in one sample sequenced in a study of T cells in Graves' hyperthyroidism and ophthalmopathy. RNA transcripts provided the source from which TCR beta CDR3 regions were amplified. TCR CDR3 regions were first amplified by RT-PCR with HTBI primers. TCRdb ran MiXCR on the multiplex PCR reads and lists one entry per CDR3 protein. Among some 350,000 distinct CDR3 sequences listed, around 15% were seen once. Sequences were obtained from blood. The receptors here all came from a woman aged 55-70 years with Graves' ophthalmopathy.

V usage is TRBV20-1 and J usage is TRBJ2-3, with 16 bases matching TRBD2. The CDR3 consists of 19 residues. In germline, CDR1 is DFQATT, CDR2 SNEGSKA (reference sequence). Unmatched junction bases numbered 15, after V lost 3 bases and J lost 6 bases. DNA of the CDR3: TGCAGTGCTAGTGTAGGACCGGGACTAGCGGGAGGGCGGGTGGATACGCAGTATTTT. It encodes CSASVGPGLAGGRVDTQYF.

This clonotype was observed at least ten times. The V gene is TRBV2, the J gene TRBJ1-5; D is possibly TRBD1 (5 bases). The CDR3 is 15 residues long. The V gene lost 4 bases and the J gene lost 0 bases, with 10 bases spanning the gap. Germline V gives CDR1 SNHLY, CDR2 FYNNEI. CDR3 region: CASSADTYSNQPQHF. CDR3 nucleotide sequence: TGTGCCAGCAGTGCGGACACGTATAGCAATCAGCCCCAGCATTTT.

This clonotype was picked up many times. CDR3 protein: CASSLAVGSGTDTQYF. The DNA of the CDR3 is TGTGCCAGCAGCTTGGCCGTCGGCAGCGGCACAGATACGCAGTATTTT. The V and J genes are TRBV5-6 and TRBJ2-3; D is undetermined. Germline V CDR1 and CDR2: SGHDT, YYEEEE. This CDR3 spans 16 amino acids. V was shortened by 0 bases and J by 1 base, with 12 bases between the two germline ends.

The rearrangement joins TRBV9 to TRBJ1-4, with 7 bases aligning to TRBD1. The V gene's germline CDR1 is SGDLS and CDR2 YYNGEE. V dropped 4 bases and J dropped 3; count of bases not matched to a gene: 9. The CDR3 loop spans 16 amino acids. This CDR3 reads CASSTGPGTANEKLFF. CDR3 coding DNA: TGTGCCAGCAGCACAGGCCCCGGGACAGCTAATGAAAAACTGTTTTTT.

This clonotype was seen repeatedly, ten times or more. The V and J genes are TRBV30 and TRBJ2-4, with D possibly called TRBD1 or TRBD2 (5 bases each). V lost 3 bases, J lost 1 base, and 13 bases lay in between. The CDR3 consists of 15 residues. Germline values: CDR1 GTSNPN, CDR2 SVGIG (reference sequence). This CDR3 is CAWRGGEGAKNIQYF. The CDR3 nucleotides read TGTGCCTGGAGAGGCGGTGAGGGGGCCAAAAACATTCAGTACTTC. Supplemented by reference TRBV30 and TRBJ2-4, the full variable domain reads SQTIHQWPATLVQPVGSPLSLECTVEGTSNPNLYWYRQAAGRGLQLLFYSVGIGQISSEVPQNLSASRPQDRQFILSSKKLLLSDSGFYLCAWRGGEGAKNIQYFGAGTRLSVL.

This clonotype was observed many times. V is TRBV28 and J is TRBJ2-7; D might be TRBD1 (7 bases). This CDR3 has 15 residues. Germline CDR1 reads MDHEN; CDR2 reads SYDVKM. Deletions cut 5 bases from V and 1 base from J, with 15 bases between. The CDR3: CASSPRGTASYEQYF. CDR3 DNA: TGTGCCAGCAGTCCTCGCGGGACAGCATCCTACGAGCAGTACTTC.